The sequence of this T cell receptor beta chain was determined in a study of cytomegalovirus exposure and HLA in healthy donors. The wider study: Falling in the Caucasian-associated ancestry cluster were 80% to 85% of around 370 genotyped donors.

Of note for this clone: Its specificity is unknown.

Study findings and constraints: Compared with the roughly 700-donor mean, an Asian-associated ancestry cluster reportedly had fewer N-insertions, according to a later analysis.

PCR was performed using 60 Vbeta and 13 Jbeta primers. Methods used by the authors: The authors later counted roughly 79 million unique TCR beta chains, roughly 10 million of them shared. Method: immunoSEQ multiplex PCR; TCRdb's copy keeps in-frame clones and lacks some. The V and J calls and clone size were taken over from that table, and D and trimming were inferred from the DNA. The repertoire holds approximately 150,000 clones, approximately 71% seen once, with approximately 10% in the top ten. The germline V gene encodes CDR1 SGHTA and CDR2 FQGNSA. The germline V and J ends were trimmed by 3 bases and 1 base, with 11 bases remaining between them. CDR3 length equals 15 residues.

The receptor comes from a man in his late teens or twenties in good health and CMV-seropositive. Source material: PBMCs. V and J are TRBV7-2 and TRBJ2-3; D may be TRBD2 (5 bases). The DNA of the CDR3 is TGTGCCAGCAGCTTTCGGCGGGCCGGCACAGATACGCAGTATTTT. Its translation: CASSFRRAGTDTQYF.